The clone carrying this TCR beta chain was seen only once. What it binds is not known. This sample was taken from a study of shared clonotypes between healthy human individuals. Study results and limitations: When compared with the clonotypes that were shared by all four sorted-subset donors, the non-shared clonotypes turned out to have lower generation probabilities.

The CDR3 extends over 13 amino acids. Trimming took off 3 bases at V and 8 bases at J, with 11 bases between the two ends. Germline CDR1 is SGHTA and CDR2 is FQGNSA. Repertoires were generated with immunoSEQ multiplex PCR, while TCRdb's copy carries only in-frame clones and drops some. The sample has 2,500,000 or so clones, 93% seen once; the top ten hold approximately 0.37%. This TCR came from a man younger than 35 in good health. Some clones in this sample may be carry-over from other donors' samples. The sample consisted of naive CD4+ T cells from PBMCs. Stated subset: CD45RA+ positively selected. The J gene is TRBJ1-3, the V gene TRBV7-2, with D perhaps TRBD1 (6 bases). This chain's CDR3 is CASSFSGVYTIYF. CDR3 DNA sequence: TGTGCCAGCAGCTTCTCAGGGGTCTACACCATATATTTT. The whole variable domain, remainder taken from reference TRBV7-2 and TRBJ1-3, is GAGVSQSPSNKVTEKGKDVELRCDPISGHTALYWYRQSLGQGLEFLIYFQGNSAPDKSGLPSDRFSAERTGGSVSTLTIQRTQQEDSAVYLCASSFSGVYTIYFGEGSWLTVV.